Listed below are T cell receptor beta chains from one sample, sequenced in a study of blood T cell repertoires in COVID-19. Libraries were prepared by immunoSEQ multiplex PCR; TCRdb keeps only in-frame clonotypes and omits some of them. The sample consists of 100,000 or so clones, roughly four fifths of them appearing once. The sample was peripheral blood. These receptors originate from a human donor in a cohort sampled during active COVID-19. Each CDR3 is given without its conserved first and last residue.

J gene | V gene | CDR3 protein
TRBJ2-1 | TRBV11-2 | ASSGRGLADNEQF
TRBJ2-5 | TRBV28 | ASSSLIGTGHGETQY
TRBJ2-2 | TRBV2 | ASSGEFTDTGELF
TRBJ2-7 | TRBV4-3 | ASSQDFQASYEQY
TRBJ1-5 | TRBV11-2 | ASSLGQGNQPQH
TRBJ1-5 | TRBV7-6 | ASSFLPGDLEGSNQPQH
TRBJ1-2 | TRBV27 | ASSSALGQGVYGYT
TRBJ1-5 | TRBV19 | ASSIISGVRNQPQH
TRBJ2-7 | TRBV5-6 | ASSDRDRGYEQY
TRBJ1-1 | TRBV4-3 | ASSQDPDTEAF
TRBJ2-5 | TRBV14 | ASSQNSQETQY
TRBJ2-5 | TRBV9 | ASSDRGLYQETQY
TRBJ1-1 | TRBV27 | ASSLGGAEAF
TRBJ2-5 | TRBV6-5 | ASRFHSSGSETQY
TRBJ2-2 | TRBV24-1 | ATSENGRGNTGELF
TRBJ2-7 | TRBV21-1 | ASTFWGRTYEQY
TRBJ2-7 | TRBV28 | ASSLSGQGRAYEQY
TRBJ2-1 | TRBV4-1 | ASSPIIMASPSYNEQF
TRBJ2-1 | TRBV9 | ASSVVGGTSGNNEQF
TRBJ1-1 | TRBV6-5 | ASSKDRAVAF
TRBJ2-6 | TRBV19 | ASSIGTGSSGANVLT
TRBJ2-3 | TRBV5-3 | ARSIGLAGARVRTQY
TRBJ2-2 | TRBV4-3 | ASSYQGFGTGELF
TRBJ1-2 | TRBV6-1 | ASSEKAQQGYGYT
TRBJ2-6 | TRBV28 | ASSQTGVGANVLT
TRBJ1-4 | TRBV19 | ASRQGTGGNEKLF
TRBJ1-5 | TRBV11-1 | ASSLRGNQPQH
TRBJ2-1 | TRBV7-6 | ASSLVSTITYNEQF
TRBJ2-1 | TRBV18 | ASSLGLAGVDEQF
TRBJ1-5 | TRBV7-3 | ASSLQGQPQH
TRBJ2-3 | TRBV2 | ASSRQGVDTQY
TRBJ2-4 | TRBV2 | ASSGRGVIKNIQY
TRBJ1-5 | TRBV30 | AWGTGGIPGQPQH
TRBJ2-6 | TRBV9 | ASSVVTGSGANVLT
TRBJ1-4 | TRBV19 | ASSAGTGGREKLF
TRBJ1-4 | TRBV6-5 | ASVGGSEKLF
TRBJ2-5 | TRBV28 | ASSLSRDQETQY
TRBJ2-7 | TRBV12-3/TRBV12-4 | ASRGGGYEQY
TRBJ1-1 | TRBV7-2 | ASSSTLGQGGIAF